The 27 T cell receptor beta chains below were found in one sample sequenced in a study of human thymus T cells (dated by TCRdb to 2020 to 2022). The thymus tissue came from surgical resects taken out during corrective cardiac surgery. The library was produced with the immunoSEQ multiplex PCR assay. Entries here come from immuneACCESS through TCRdb and include only in-frame sequences with V and J called. Some clones fail to appear in such tables; in the studies checked, an unresolved V gene covers under half of the shortfall, and the cause of the remainder is unknown. Recorded for this sample are under 150,000 clones; around 94% of them occurred a single time. Roughly 0.024% of the sample is in the top ten clones. The sequencing sample was made of thymus tissue. All receptors derive from a boy younger than two with a congenital heart defect but otherwise immunologically healthy.

The chain is built from TRBV5-4 and TRBJ2-7, with TRBD2 matching 11 bases. CDR3 length equals 20 residues. Germline lookup yields CDR1 SGHNT and CDR2 YYREEE (reference sequence). Losses at the gene ends were 4 bases for V and 0 bases for J; bases not matched to a gene: 18. The CDR3 sequence is CASSAGTLAGGAFISYEQYF. The CDR3 coding sequence is TGTGCCAGCAGCGCCGGAACGCTAGCGGGGGGCGCGTTTATCTCCTACGAGCAGTACTTC.

The J gene is TRBJ1-1, the V gene TRBV5-4; 8 bases fit TRBD1. Germline V gene data show CDR1 as SGHNT and CDR2 as YYREEE (reference sequence). The V segment lost 4 bases and the J segment 1 base; nucleotides outside the gene matches: 9. The CDR3 has 16 amino acids. Here the CDR3 reads CASSRGAGGPNTEAFF. The CDR3 nucleotides read TGTGCCAGCAGCCGAGGGGCAGGGGGCCCGAACACTGAAGCTTTCTTT.

V gene TRBV18 combines with J gene TRBJ1-1, with D unclear. CDR1 and CDR2 from the germline V gene are KGHSH and LQKENI. V shed 6 bases and J shed 7 bases, with 18 bases lying between them. The CDR3 spans 14 residues. The CDR3 protein is CASSPTGPGIEAFF. The CDR3, as DNA: TGTGCCAGCTCTCCGACCGGACCGGGCATTGAAGCTTTCTTT.

This chain links TRBV29-1 with TRBJ2-1; D is ambiguous. This CDR3 contains 12 residues. Deletions cut 3 bases from V and 7 bases from J, with 10 bases between. CDR1 and CDR2 (germline): SQVTM, ANQGSEA. For the CDR3, the DNA is TGCAGCGTTGAGGCCGGGTTTAATGAGCAGTTCTTC. Translation gives CSVEAGFNEQFF.

The chain carries TRBV7-9 and TRBJ1-3; D ambiguous. Deletions cut 1 base from V and 1 base from J, with 5 bases between. This CDR3 comprises 14 residues. Germline V gene lookup returns CDR1 SEHNR and CDR2 FQNEAQ (reference sequence). CDR3 DNA: TGTGCCAGCAGCTTAGTGTCTTCTGGAAACACCATATATTTT. Residues: CASSLVSSGNTIYF.

The chain is built from TRBV28 and TRBJ1-1; 7 bases map to TRBD1. CDR3 size: 13 residues. V lost 5 bases and J lost 7; bases outside the gene matches: 7. CDR1 and CDR2 (germline): MDHEN, SYDVKM. The DNA for the CDR3 is TGTGCCAGCAGTAGGACAGGAATAGGTGAAGCTTTCTTT. Its translation: CASSRTGIGEAFF.

The CDR3 DNA reads as TGTGCCAGCAGCCTTGCCCAGGGAGTTATAGACTATGGCTACACCTTC. Protein product: CASSLAQGVIDYGYTF. V and J are TRBV7-9 and TRBJ1-2; TRBD1 might be the D (5 bases). Germline V gene sequence: CDR1 SEHNR, CDR2 FQNEAQ (reference sequence). V dropped 5 bases and J dropped 3 bases, with 19 bases sitting between them. The CDR3 sequence is 16 residues long.

The chain couples TRBV10-3 to TRBJ2-7, with 11 bases matching TRBD2. The CDR3 consists of 16 residues. Losses at the gene ends were 2 bases for V and 1 base for J; bases not matched to a gene: 4. Germline CDR1 reads ENHRY; CDR2 reads SYGVKD. In DNA form, the CDR3 reads TGTGCCATCAGTGAGGATCTAGCGGGGGGTTCCTACGAGCAGTACTTC. Its translation: CAISEDLAGGSYEQYF.

The genes are TRBV27 and TRBJ2-1, with TRBD2 matching over 10 bases. Germline assignment: CDR1 MNHEY and CDR2 SMNVEV (reference sequence). The V gene end was trimmed by 6 bases and the J gene end by 4 bases; junction bases not matched to a gene: 9. This CDR3 comprises 16 residues. The CDR3 reads CASREAGGPMYNEQFF. CDR3 sequence (DNA): TGTGCCAGCAGAGAAGCGGGGGGGCCAATGTACAATGAGCAGTTCTTC.

The chain combines TRBV19 with TRBJ2-1, with D perhaps matching TRBD2 (7 bases). The CDR3 has 16 residues. Germline CDR1 is LNHDA and CDR2 is SQIVND (reference sequence). The V and J ends lost 7 bases and 4 bases respectively, with 20 bases between them. The CDR3 loop reads CASIGVYGGPYNEQFF. The CDR3 DNA reads as TGTGCCAGTATAGGGGTCTACGGGGGGCCTTACAATGAGCAGTTCTTC.

The J gene is TRBJ2-7, the V gene TRBV5-5; TRBD2 might be the D (6 bases). CDR1 is SGHKS and CDR2 is YYEKEE in the germline V gene (reference sequence). V was shortened by 4 bases and J by 1 base, with 18 bases between the two germline ends. This CDR3 spans 16 amino acids. The CDR3 sequence is CASSGPLERVSYEQYF. The CDR3 DNA reads TGTGCCAGCAGCGGCCCTCTTGAGCGGGTTTCCTACGAGCAGTACTTC.

The V call is TRBV10-3, the J call TRBJ2-1; TRBD1 matches 9 bases. The J segment lost 7 bases and the V segment lost 4 bases, leaving 8 bases of the junction unmatched. This CDR3 is built from 15 residues. Germline V gene data show CDR1 as ENHRY and CDR2 as SYGVKD. The chain's CDR3 is CAISAGQGGVNEQFF. The CDR3 DNA reads as TGTGCCATCAGTGCGGGACAGGGAGGGGTTAATGAGCAGTTCTTC.

The table lists this clone with a few counts. The genes are TRBV19 and TRBJ2-3; 7 nucleotides line up with TRBD1. Germline V gene data show CDR1 as LNHDA and CDR2 as SQIVND (reference sequence). Trimming removed 4 bases from V and 4 bases from J; junction bases left unmatched: 2. The CDR3 is 13 amino acids. Here the CDR3 reads CASSTTGSDTQYF. CDR3 bases: TGTGCCAGTAGTACGACAGGGTCAGATACGCAGTATTTT.

The rearrangement joins TRBV12-5 to TRBJ1-1; D is unclear. The CDR3 sequence is 13 residues long. Germline assignment: CDR1 LGHNT and CDR2 FRNRAP. Trimming stripped 0 bases from V and 1 base from J, with 3 bases between. CDR3 in amino acids: CASGLVPNTEAFF. The CDR3 DNA reads TGTGCTAGTGGTTTGGTACCGAACACTGAAGCTTTCTTT.

The chain employs TRBV5-6 and TRBJ2-7, with 7 bases identical to TRBD1. Germline values: CDR1 SGHDT, CDR2 YYEEEE. The CDR3 spans 15 residues. With V trimmed by 1 base and J by 1 base, 5 bases remained unmatched. CDR3 amino acids: CASSLKPGGSYEQYF. CDR3 nucleotides: TGTGCCAGCAGCTTGAAGCCAGGGGGTTCCTACGAGCAGTACTTC.

J is TRBJ2-3 and V is TRBV6-5, with D unclear. The germline V gene has CDR1 MNHEY and CDR2 SVGAGI. This CDR3 contains 14 residues. Trimming took off 2 bases at V and 2 bases at J, with 8 bases between the two ends. The CDR3 sequence is CASSYERPTDTQYF. The CDR3 bases are TGTGCCAGCAGTTACGAGCGCCCCACAGATACGCAGTATTTT.

V is TRBV6-4 and J is TRBJ2-7; 9 bases align to TRBD1. Germline V CDR1 and CDR2: MRHNA, SNTAGT. CDR3 length equals 16 residues. J gave up 2 bases and V 6 bases, and 11 bases lay outside the gene matches. This chain's CDR3 is CASREGRGQGTYEQYF. Here the CDR3 DNA reads TGTGCCAGCAGGGAAGGGAGGGGACAGGGTACCTACGAGCAGTACTTC.

This clone was detected only once. The genes are TRBV9 and TRBJ1-3, with D tentatively TRBD1 (5 bases). CDR3 length: 18 amino acids. The germline V gene encodes CDR1 SGDLS and CDR2 YYNGEE. With 4 bases removed from V and 0 bases from J, the gap between germline ends came to 20 bases. The CDR3, as DNA: TGTGCCAGCAGCCCCCGGGGAAACGGGGGAAGCTCTGGAAACACCATATATTTT. This gives the protein CASSPRGNGGSSGNTIYF.

The chain combines TRBV19 with TRBJ2-7; tentatively, D is TRBD1 (5 bases). The CDR3 covers 13 residues. The V end was cut by 8 bases, the J end by 1 base, with 12 bases between. Germline lookup yields CDR1 LNHDA and CDR2 SQIVND (reference sequence). This CDR3 is CASSRGASYEQYF. CDR3 DNA: TGTGCCAGTTCGCGTGGGGCTTCCTACGAGCAGTACTTC.

This clone occurred once. The V and J genes are TRBV5-4 and TRBJ2-1; 11 nucleotides match TRBD2. V shed 3 bases, J shed 10 bases, and the junction held 12 bases outside the gene matches. The CDR3 runs to 16 residues. Germline CDR1 and CDR2: SGHNT and YYREEE (reference sequence). CDR3 bases: TGTGCCAGCAGCTCGGAACTAGCGGGGGCCCGGAAGGAGCAGTTCTTC. This translates into CASSSELAGARKEQFF.

This chain uses TRBV9 with TRBJ2-4; 13 nucleotides agree with TRBD2. This CDR3 is built from 20 residues. Per the germline V gene, CDR1 is SGDLS and CDR2 is YYNGEE. The V and J ends lost 0 bases and 2 bases, in that order; junction bases with no gene match: 11. CDR3 nucleotides: TGTGCCAGCAGCGTAGACCCCACTAGCGGGGGGGCCTCGACCAAAAACATTCAGTACTTC. Encoded protein: CASSVDPTSGGASTKNIQYF.

Comments on this clone: Other DNA sequences in this sample translate to the same CDR3. The chain uses TRBV4-2 and TRBJ1-2; 8 nucleotides align to TRBD1. The CDR3 is 16 residues long. Trimming took 4 bases from V and 7 from J; bases not matched to a gene: 14. Germline CDR1 LGHNA, CDR2 YNFKEQ. CDR3 sequence: CASSPPSPGQGCGYTF. Here the CDR3 DNA reads TGTGCCAGCAGCCCTCCCTCTCCTGGACAGGGATGTGGCTACACCTTC.

This chain's CDR3 is CASSSTWTGRGAFF. CDR3 sequence (DNA): TGCGCCAGCAGCTCAACCTGGACAGGTCGGGGGGCTTTCTTT. The chain is built from TRBV5-1 and TRBJ1-1, with 7 bases identical to TRBD1. The CDR3 is 14 residues long. Unmatched junction bases numbered 13, after V lost 3 bases and J lost 11 bases. CDR1 is SGHRS and CDR2 is YFSETQ in the germline V gene. Variable domain in full (rest from reference TRBV5-1 and TRBJ1-1): KAGVTQTPRYLIKTRGQQVTLSCSPISGHRSVSWYQQTPGQGLQFLFEYFSETQRNKGNFPGRFSGRQFSNSRSEMNVSTLELGDSALYLCASSSTWTGRGAFFGQGTRLTVV.

J is TRBJ2-3 and V is TRBV6-1; TRBD1 aligns across 8 bases. V trimming: 1 base; J trimming: 4 bases; junction bases outside the gene matches: 7. Germline values: CDR1 MNHNS, CDR2 SASEGT. This CDR3 has 16 amino acids. In DNA, the CDR3 is TGTGCCAGCAGTGAAGTTGGCAGGGGGCGCCCAGATACGCAGTATTTT. Amino acid sequence: CASSEVGRGRPDTQYF.

This chain connects TRBV5-4 to TRBJ2-7; 7 bases map to TRBD1. CDR1 is SGHNT and CDR2 is YYREEE in the germline V gene (reference sequence). The CDR3 loop spans 13 amino acids. The junction had 6 bases not matched to a gene; V was cut back by 4 bases and J by 5 bases. Here the CDR3 DNA reads TGTGCCAGCAGCACGAAAGACAGGGACGAGCAGTACTTC. It specifies CASSTKDRDEQYF.

V usage is TRBV7-9 and J usage is TRBJ2-7; D possibly corresponds to TRBD1 (6 bases). The V end was cut by 3 bases, the J end by 7 bases, with 13 bases between. The CDR3 loop spans 13 amino acids. Germline lookup yields CDR1 SEHNR and CDR2 FQNEAQ (reference sequence). This chain's CDR3 is CASSLGSTGEQYF. The CDR3 nucleotides are TGTGCCAGCAGCTTGGGATCTACAGGGGAGCAGTACTTC. The full variable domain, rest sourced from reference TRBV7-9 and TRBJ2-7, is DTGVSQNPRHKITKRGQNVTFRCDPISEHNRLYWYRQTLGQGPEFLTYFQNEAQLEKSRLLSDRFSAERPKGSFSTLEIQRTEQGDSAMYLCASSLGSTGEQYFGPGTRLTVT.

The V call is TRBV6-1, the J call TRBJ1-6; a possible D gene is TRBD1 (5 bases). Germline V gene data show CDR1 as MNHNS and CDR2 as SASEGT. V gave up 3 bases and J gave up 5 bases, with 11 bases separating them. The CDR3 extends over 15 amino acids. The DNA for the CDR3 is TGTGCCAGCAGTGACCAGGGAACAAATAATTCACCCCTCCACTTT. Residues: CASSDQGTNNSPLHF.